These 26 T cell receptor beta chains originate from one sample sequenced in a study of regulatory T cells in long-lasting Graves disease (dated by TCRdb to the early 2020s). Libraries came from multiplex PCR. The sequencer listed for this sample is Illumina HiSeq 4000. CDR3 regions were amplified by Arm-PCR with iRepertoire HTBI primers to construct TCR beta libraries. TCRdb passed the public sequencing reads through fastp at Q25 and MiXCR, retaining productive beta sequences. Each CDR3 protein gets just one entry, which takes the most common genes and DNA from the rows behind it. The sample includes more than 300,000 distinct CDR3 sequences, with under 20% observed a single time. In total, the top ten clones hold just over 20% of the sample. What this sample's time point label stands for: newly diagnosed GD, antithyroid drugs for less than 3 months. RNA was extracted from PBMCs in TRIzol for both TCR sequencing and RNA sequencing.

The data also belong to a second study, concerning T cells in Graves' hyperthyroidism and ophthalmopathy.

The material sequenced was peripheral blood mononuclear cells (PBMCs), taken at new diagnosis, from a patient treated with antithyroid drugs. The receptors shown here come from a woman aged 18 to 35 with Graves disease. Donor details come from another sample of the same person, matched by shared clones.

This clonotype was counted many times. The chain uses TRBV7-9 and TRBJ2-7; possibly TRBD1 for D (7 bases). Trimming stripped 0 bases from V and 3 bases from J, with 12 bases between. This CDR3 is built from 15 residues. Germline loops: CDR1 SEHNR, CDR2 FQNEAQ (reference sequence). CDR3 nucleotides: TGTGCCAGCAGCTTAGCGGCGCGGGACAGCTACGAGCAGTACTTC. Protein: CASSLAARDSYEQYF.

This clonotype was seen repeatedly, ten times or more. This chain links TRBV20-1 with TRBJ1-5; D is possibly TRBD1 (5 bases). The CDR3 has 14 residues. The germline V and J ends were trimmed by 3 bases and 4 bases, with 13 bases remaining between them. Germline V gene sequence: CDR1 DFQATT, CDR2 SNEGSKA (reference sequence). The CDR3 reads CSASLGTENQPQHF. CDR3 in DNA: TGCAGTGCTAGTTTAGGGACGGAAAATCAGCCCCAGCATTTT.

This clonotype was seen many times. The junction departs from germline at one end; a sequencing error may be responsible. The rearrangement joins TRBV5-1 to TRBJ2-1; D gene unclear. Per germline, CDR1 SGHRS and CDR2 YFSETQ. The CDR3 has 13 amino acids. CDR3 sequence: CASSLASYNEQFF. The CDR3 bases are TGTGCCAGCAGCTTAGCCAGCTACAATGAGCAGTTCTTC.

V gene TRBV9 combines with J gene TRBJ2-1; 8 bases line up with TRBD2. The CDR3 spans 14 residues. Germline loops: CDR1 SGDLS, CDR2 YYNGEE. V trimming: 1 base; J trimming: 8 bases; junction bases outside the gene matches: 5. Written as DNA, the CDR3 is TGTGCCAGCAGCGTATTACGGGAGGGCTATGAGCAGTTCTTC. Its protein is CASSVLREGYEQFF.

This chain connects TRBV19 to TRBJ2-7; a weak D match, TRBD1 (6 bases). V was cut by 5 bases and J by 3 bases, with 14 bases left in between. Germline lookup yields CDR1 LNHDA and CDR2 SQIVND (reference sequence). There are 14 residues in the CDR3. The CDR3 loop is CASSPRTANYEQYF. The CDR3 DNA reads TGTGCCAGTAGTCCTCGGACAGCTAACTACGAGCAGTACTTC.

This clonotype occurred many times. This rearrangement joins TRBV29-1 to TRBJ2-5, with D tentatively TRBD1 (6 bases). Looked up from germline, CDR1 is SQVTM and CDR2 is ANQGSEA. This CDR3 region has 12 residues. V lost 7 bases and J lost 4, with 13 bases in between. CDR3 sequence: CSANRQAETQYF. The DNA for the CDR3 is TGCAGCGCCAATAGACAGGCAGAGACCCAGTACTTC.

This clonotype was counted ten times or more. The chain uses TRBV20-1 and TRBJ2-7, with TRBD2 matching over 7 bases. Germline V gene sequence: CDR1 DFQATT, CDR2 SNEGSKA (reference sequence). Unmatched junction bases numbered 17, after V lost 1 base and J lost 5 bases. The length of the CDR3 is 17 residues. CDR3 sequence: CSARGPPPLGGSHEQYF. DNA for the CDR3: TGCAGTGCTAGAGGCCCCCCGCCTCTGGGCGGGAGCCACGAGCAGTACTTC.

This clonotype was detected ten times or more. The V gene is TRBV29-1, the J gene TRBJ2-5; 7 nucleotides match TRBD2. This CDR3 is 14 amino acids long. The V segment lost 0 bases and the J segment 6 bases; nucleotides outside the gene matches: 7. Looked up from germline, CDR1 is SQVTM and CDR2 is ANQGSEA. DNA for the CDR3: TGCAGCGTTGAAGAACCCAGCGGGATAAAGACCCAGTACTTC. Its protein is CSVEEPSGIKTQYF.

This clonotype was observed at least ten times. The rearrangement uses TRBV11-2 and TRBJ2-7; 15 nucleotides line up with TRBD2. Trimming removed 5 bases from V and 4 bases from J; junction bases left unmatched: 9. The CDR3 length is 17 residues. Germline values: CDR1 SGHAT, CDR2 FQNNGV. The CDR3 region is CASSQGLAGGRRYEQYF. The CDR3 nucleotides read TGTGCCAGCAGCCAGGGACTAGCGGGGGGCAGACGGTACGAGCAGTACTTC.

This rearrangement joins TRBV2 to TRBJ2-2; 7 bases agree with TRBD2. V gave up 3 bases and J gave up 5 bases; unmatched junction bases: 6. From germline, CDR1 is SNHLY and CDR2 FYNNEI. The CDR3 has 15 residues. The CDR3 nucleotides read TGTGCCAGCAGTGACCGGGCGGGGGATACCGGGGAGCTGTTTTTT. As protein: CASSDRAGDTGELFF.

In its sample, this clonotype was seen a few times. The V gene is TRBV29-1, the J gene TRBJ1-1, with TRBD1 matching over 9 bases. This CDR3 contains 13 residues. The germline gives CDR1 SQVTM, CDR2 ANQGSEA. V trimming: 6 bases; J trimming: 4 bases; junction bases outside the gene matches: 6. The CDR3 DNA reads TGCAGCGTGGAGACAGGGGGGATCACTGAAGCTTTCTTT. Translating it yields CSVETGGITEAFF.

The table lists this clonotype with many counts. The chain links TRBV30 to TRBJ1-1; tentatively, D is TRBD1 (6 bases). This CDR3 has 16 amino acids. CDR1 is GTSNPN, CDR2 SVGIG, per germline (reference sequence). Trimming removed 4 bases from V and 0 bases from J, with 18 bases in between. For the CDR3, the DNA is TGTGCCTGGACACCCGGGGGTTGGACAGTGAACACTGAAGCTTTCTTT. Translation gives CAWTPGGWTVNTEAFF.

The sample holds many counts of this clonotype. V gene TRBV2 combines with J gene TRBJ2-7; TRBD2 matches at 10 bases. Germline CDR1 reads SNHLY; CDR2 reads FYNNEI. The CDR3 has 16 amino acids. J gave up 5 bases and V 4 bases, and 11 bases lay outside the gene matches. CDR3 in amino acids: CASSGQPSGSLHEQYF. As DNA, the CDR3 is TGTGCCAGCAGTGGGCAGCCTAGCGGGAGTCTCCACGAGCAGTACTTC.

This clonotype was recorded a few times. The genes are TRBV20-1 and TRBJ1-4; D not resolved. The CDR3 totals 16 residues. The V and J ends lost 3 bases and 0 bases respectively, with 14 bases between them. Germline V gives CDR1 DFQATT, CDR2 SNEGSKA (reference sequence). The CDR3 protein is CSASRSREATNEKLFF. The CDR3 nucleotides are TGCAGTGCTAGTCGAAGTCGGGAGGCAACTAATGAAAAACTGTTTTTT.

This clonotype was counted many times. The CDR3 loop is CASSSRRTLNTEAFF. CDR3 nucleotide sequence: TGTGCCAGCAGCTCCCGGCGGACACTTAACACTGAAGCTTTCTTT. The chain uses TRBV7-9 and TRBJ1-1; possibly TRBD1 for D (5 bases). V lost 4 bases to trimming and J lost 2 bases, with 14 bases between them. The CDR3 totals 15 residues. Germline V lookup: CDR1 SEHNR, CDR2 FQNEAQ (reference sequence). Based on the CDR3 plus reference TRBV7-9 and TRBJ1-1, the full variable domain is DTGVSQNPRHKITKRGQNVTFRCDPISEHNRLYWYRQTLGQGPEFLTYFQNEAQLEKSRLLSDRFSAERPKGSFSTLEIQRTEQGDSAMYLCASSSRRTLNTEAFFGQGTRLTVV.

This clonotype was observed a handful of times. V is TRBV5-4 and J is TRBJ2-1; TRBD2 agrees at 8 bases. The CDR3 length is 16 residues. Per germline, CDR1 SGHNT and CDR2 YYREEE (reference sequence). V trimming: 4 bases; J trimming: 4 bases; junction bases outside the gene matches: 10. The CDR3 spells CASSPELLAVYNEQFF. CDR3 DNA sequence: TGTGCCAGCAGCCCGGAATTACTAGCGGTGTACAATGAGCAGTTCTTC.

The sample holds a few counts of this clonotype. V gene TRBV25-1 combines with J gene TRBJ1-4, with D unresolved. V lost 0 bases to trimming and J lost 5 bases, with 10 bases between them. Germline lookup yields CDR1 MGHDK and CDR2 SYGVNS. The CDR3 covers 15 residues. The CDR3 DNA follows: TGTGCCAGCAGTGAATATCGGGGAAAGAATGAAAAACTGTTTTTT. Encoded protein: CASSEYRGKNEKLFF.

This clonotype was observed many times. The V and J genes are TRBV6-1 and TRBJ2-3; D gene ambiguous. The CDR3 is made up of 16 amino acids. Trimming left V 6 bases short and J 0 bases short, with 16 bases between. Germline-derived CDR1 and CDR2 are MNHNS and SASEGT. The CDR3: CASSPVSLRSTDTQYF. The CDR3 nucleotides are TGTGCCAGCAGCCCCGTCAGCCTGCGAAGCACAGATACGCAGTATTTT.

In this sample, this clonotype turned up a few times. The DNA for the CDR3 is TGTGCCACCCCCAACTGTGGACAGGGCTACAATGAGCAGTTCTTC. Its translation is CATPNCGQGYNEQFF. V is TRBV24-1 and J is TRBJ2-1, with TRBD1 identical over 8 bases. The CDR3 runs 15 residues. Losses at the gene ends were 9 bases for V and 3 bases for J; bases not matched to a gene: 9. Germline assignment: CDR1 KGHDR and CDR2 SFDVKD.

This clonotype was seen at least ten times. The rearrangement joins TRBV27 to TRBJ2-7; D is perhaps TRBD1 (6 bases). This CDR3 region has 14 residues. V shed 8 bases and J shed 0 bases, with 14 bases lying between them. Per the germline V gene, CDR1 is MNHEY and CDR2 is SMNVEV (reference sequence). CDR3 protein: CASRTVADSYEQYF. As DNA, the CDR3 is TGTGCCAGCCGGACAGTTGCCGACTCCTACGAGCAGTACTTC.

This clonotype was seen ten or more times. V is TRBV20-1 and J is TRBJ2-7; D is unresolved. Germline loops: CDR1 DFQATT, CDR2 SNEGSKA (reference sequence). V lost 3 bases and J lost 4, with 13 bases in between. The length of the CDR3 is 13 residues. The CDR3, as DNA: TGCAGTGCTAGGAGGTCGAGAGAATACGAGCAGTACTTC. Translation: CSARRSREYEQYF.

This clonotype was seen many times. This chain links TRBV5-1 with TRBJ1-6; D is perhaps TRBD1 (6 bases). In germline, CDR1 is SGHRS, CDR2 YFSETQ. The CDR3 is 16 residues long. Between the trimmed V and J ends, which lost 3 bases and 7 bases, there was a span of 17 bases. The CDR3 protein is CASSSLTGRGNSPLHF. In DNA, the CDR3 is TGCGCCAGCAGCTCCCTCACAGGGAGAGGGAATTCACCCCTCCACTTT.

The table lists this clonotype with many counts. V usage is TRBV2 and J usage is TRBJ1-2, with 8 bases lining up with TRBD1. CDR3 length: 13 residues. Trimming at V came to 6 bases and at J to 7 bases, leaving 7 bases not matched to a gene. In germline, CDR1 is SNHLY, CDR2 FYNNEI. CDR3 in amino acids: CASRGRQGFGYTF. CDR3 DNA sequence: TGTGCCAGCAGGGGCAGACAGGGGTTTGGCTACACCTTC.

This clonotype has at least ten counts. The CDR3 bases are TGTGCCACCAGCAGAGCACAGGAGAACACCGGGGAGCTGTTTTTT. As protein: CATSRAQENTGELFF. The chain has TRBV15 and TRBJ2-2; possibly TRBD1 for D (5 bases). Trimming pared 1 base from V and 1 base from J, leaving 7 bases between. Germline values: CDR1 LNHNV, CDR2 YYDKDF (reference sequence). This CDR3 has 15 residues.

The chain employs TRBV7-6 and TRBJ2-1, with D uncertain. The CDR3 is 14 amino acids. Germline assignment: CDR1 SGHVS and CDR2 FNYEAQ. The V end was cut by 5 bases, the J end by 3 bases, with 11 bases between. CDR3: CASSPSGDYNEQFF. DNA of the CDR3: TGTGCCAGCAGCCCTAGTGGCGACTACAATGAGCAGTTCTTC.

This clonotype was picked up many times. The V call is TRBV2, the J call TRBJ2-5, with TRBD1 matching 7 bases. Per germline, CDR1 SNHLY and CDR2 FYNNEI. After removal of 8 bases from V and 1 base from J, the junction contained 4 bases not matched to a gene. The CDR3 runs to 13 residues. The CDR3 coding sequence is TGTGCCAGCCTCGGGGACAGCCAAGAGACCCAGTACTTC. Protein product: CASLGDSQETQYF.